Described below is a single T cell receptor beta chain sequence and its context. Its antigen is currently unknown. These data come from a study of T cell repertoires in cytomegalovirus infection. Study in general: Through public TCR beta signatures, both CMV infection and matching HLA type were indicated. Regarding the study as a whole: Dominating the ex vivo response were HLA-C-restricted CMV-specific TCR beta clonotypes.

From the reads, TCRdb called clonotypes with MiXCR, one entry per CDR3 protein. The top ten hold 13% of the sample, which has around 490,000 distinct CDR3 sequences, about 26% seen once. Between the trimmed V and J ends, which lost 1 base and 6 bases, there was a span of 7 bases. This CDR3 is built from 13 residues. Germline V gene sequence: CDR1 MGHDK, CDR2 SYGVNS. The rearrangement joins TRBV25-1 to TRBJ1-5; D not resolved. The receptor comes from a human donor in good health (CMV status not recorded). Some clones in this sample may be carry-over from other donors' samples. The sequencing input was PBMCs. The CDR3 DNA sequence: TGTGCCAGCAGTGAATTATCCAGTCAGCCCCAGCATTTT. Amino acids: CASSELSSQPQHF.